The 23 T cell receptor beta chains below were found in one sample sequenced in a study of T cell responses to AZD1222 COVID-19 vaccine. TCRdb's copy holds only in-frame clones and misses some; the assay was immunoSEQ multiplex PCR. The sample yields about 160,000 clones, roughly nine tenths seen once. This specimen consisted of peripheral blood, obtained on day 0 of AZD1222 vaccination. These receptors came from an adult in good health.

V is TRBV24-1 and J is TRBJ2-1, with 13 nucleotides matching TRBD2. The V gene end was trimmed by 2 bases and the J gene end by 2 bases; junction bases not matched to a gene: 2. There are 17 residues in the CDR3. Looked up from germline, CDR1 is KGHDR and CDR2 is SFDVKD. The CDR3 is CATSDSGLAGAYNEQFF. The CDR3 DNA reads TGTGCCACCAGTGATTCCGGACTAGCGGGAGCCTACAATGAGCAGTTCTTC.

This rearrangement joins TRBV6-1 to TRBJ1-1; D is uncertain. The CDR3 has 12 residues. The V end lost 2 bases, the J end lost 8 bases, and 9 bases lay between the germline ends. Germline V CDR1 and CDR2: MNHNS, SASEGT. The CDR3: CASSESQREAFF. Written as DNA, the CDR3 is TGTGCCAGCAGTGAAAGCCAGAGAGAAGCTTTCTTT.

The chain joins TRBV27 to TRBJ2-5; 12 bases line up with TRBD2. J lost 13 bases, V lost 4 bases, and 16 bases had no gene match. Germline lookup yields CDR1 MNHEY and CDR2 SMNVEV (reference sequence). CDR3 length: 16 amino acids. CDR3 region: CASSWAGGRLAGASYF. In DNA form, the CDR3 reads TGTGCCAGCAGTTGGGCCGGGGGCAGACTAGCGGGAGCTTCGTACTTC.

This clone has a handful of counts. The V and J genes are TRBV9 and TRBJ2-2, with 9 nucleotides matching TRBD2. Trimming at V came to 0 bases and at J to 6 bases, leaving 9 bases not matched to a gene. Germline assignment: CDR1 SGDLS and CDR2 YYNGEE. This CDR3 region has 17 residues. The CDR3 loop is CASSVDPAGGPAGELFF. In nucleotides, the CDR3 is TGTGCCAGCAGCGTAGACCCCGCGGGAGGGCCCGCCGGGGAGCTGTTTTTT.

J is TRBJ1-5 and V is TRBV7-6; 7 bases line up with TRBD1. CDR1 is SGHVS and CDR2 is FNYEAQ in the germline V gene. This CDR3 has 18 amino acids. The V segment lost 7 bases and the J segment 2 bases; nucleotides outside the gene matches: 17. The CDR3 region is CASNRGLGAQGGNQPQHF. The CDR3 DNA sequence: TGTGCCAGCAACCGGGGACTAGGGGCCCAGGGGGGCAATCAGCCCCAGCATTTT.

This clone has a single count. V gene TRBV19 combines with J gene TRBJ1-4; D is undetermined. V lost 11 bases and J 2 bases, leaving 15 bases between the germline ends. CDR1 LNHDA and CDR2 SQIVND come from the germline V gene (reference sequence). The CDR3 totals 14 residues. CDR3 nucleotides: TGTGCCGCCCGCCGTATGGGCACTAATGAAAAACTGTTTTTT. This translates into CAARRMGTNEKLFF.

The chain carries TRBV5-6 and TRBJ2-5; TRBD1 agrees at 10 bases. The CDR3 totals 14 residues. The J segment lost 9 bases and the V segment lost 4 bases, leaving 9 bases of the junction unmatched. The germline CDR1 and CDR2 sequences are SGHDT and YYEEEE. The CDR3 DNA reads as TGTGCCAGCAGCATGACAGGGGGCGGACTTGCCCAGTACTTC. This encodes CASSMTGGGLAQYF.

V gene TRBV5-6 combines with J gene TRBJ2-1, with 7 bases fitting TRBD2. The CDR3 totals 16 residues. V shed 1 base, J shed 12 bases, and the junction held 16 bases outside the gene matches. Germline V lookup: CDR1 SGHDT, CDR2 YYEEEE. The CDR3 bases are TGTGCCAGCAGCTTGTTTGGGCTAGCGGTTACAATGGGGCAGTTCTTC. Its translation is CASSLFGLAVTMGQFF.

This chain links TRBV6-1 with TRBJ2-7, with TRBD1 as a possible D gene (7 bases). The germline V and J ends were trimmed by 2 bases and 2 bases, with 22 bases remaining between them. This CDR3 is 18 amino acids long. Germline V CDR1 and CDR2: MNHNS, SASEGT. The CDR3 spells CASSERVLGSGGPYEQYF. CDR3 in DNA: TGTGCCAGCAGTGAAAGAGTTCTCGGGTCAGGGGGGCCCTACGAGCAGTACTTC.

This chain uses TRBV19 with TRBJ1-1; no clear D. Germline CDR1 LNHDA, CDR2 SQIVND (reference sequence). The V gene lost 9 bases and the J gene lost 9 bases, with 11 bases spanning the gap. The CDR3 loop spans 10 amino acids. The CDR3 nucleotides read TGTGCCAGCACTGGATTGAAAGCTTTCTTT. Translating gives CASTGLKAFF. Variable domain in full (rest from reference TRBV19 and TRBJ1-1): DGGITQSPKYLFRKEGQNVTLSCEQNLNHDAMYWYRQDPGQGLRLIYYSQIVNDFQKGDIAEGYSVSREKKESFPLTVTSAQKNPTAFYLCASTGLKAFFGQGTRLTVV.

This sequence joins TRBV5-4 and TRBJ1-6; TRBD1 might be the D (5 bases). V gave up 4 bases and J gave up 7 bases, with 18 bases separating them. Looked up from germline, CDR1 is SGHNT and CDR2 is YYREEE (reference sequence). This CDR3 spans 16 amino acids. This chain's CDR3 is CASSASPGQENSPLHF. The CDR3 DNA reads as TGTGCCAGCAGCGCGTCCCCGGGGCAAGAAAATTCACCCCTCCACTTT.

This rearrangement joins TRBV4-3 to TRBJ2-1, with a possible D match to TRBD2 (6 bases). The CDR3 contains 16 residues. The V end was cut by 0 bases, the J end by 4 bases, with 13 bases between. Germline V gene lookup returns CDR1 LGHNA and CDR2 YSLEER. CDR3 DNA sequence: TGCGCCAGCAGCCAAGATACCACTAGCTTATACAATGAGCAGTTCTTC. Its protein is CASSQDTTSLYNEQFF.

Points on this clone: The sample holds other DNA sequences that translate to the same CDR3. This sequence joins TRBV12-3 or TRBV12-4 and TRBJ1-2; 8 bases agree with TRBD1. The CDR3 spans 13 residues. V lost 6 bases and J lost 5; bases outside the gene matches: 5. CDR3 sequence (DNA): TGTGCCAGCAGCCGACAGGGGCGATATGGCTACACCTTC. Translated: CASSRQGRYGYTF.

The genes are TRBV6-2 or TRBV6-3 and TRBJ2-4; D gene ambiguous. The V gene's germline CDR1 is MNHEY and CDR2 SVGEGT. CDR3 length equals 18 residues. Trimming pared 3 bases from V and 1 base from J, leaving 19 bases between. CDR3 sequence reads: CASSYSIADSFAKNIQYF. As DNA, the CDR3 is TGTGCCAGCAGTTATTCCATCGCTGACTCGTTCGCCAAAAACATTCAGTACTTC.

The CDR3 DNA reads TGTGCCAGCAGTGACCCGTTACTAAACTATGGCTACACCTTC. Protein: CASSDPLLNYGYTF. V and J are TRBV28 and TRBJ1-2, with D unresolved. Germline V lookup: CDR1 MDHEN, CDR2 SYDVKM. CDR3 length equals 14 residues. V was cut by 5 bases and J by 2 bases, with 12 bases left in between.

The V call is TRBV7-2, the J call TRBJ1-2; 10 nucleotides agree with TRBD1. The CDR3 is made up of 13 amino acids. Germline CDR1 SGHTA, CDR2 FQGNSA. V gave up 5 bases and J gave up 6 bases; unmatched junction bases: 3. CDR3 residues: CASSRDRGNGYTF. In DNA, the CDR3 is TGTGCCAGCAGCCGGGACAGGGGAAATGGCTACACCTTC.

The CDR3 loop reads CASSSTGLADYEQYF. Written as DNA, the CDR3 is TGTGCCAGCAGTTCCACGGGACTAGCGGACTACGAGCAGTACTTC. This chain links TRBV6-5 with TRBJ2-7, with TRBD2 matching over 11 bases. CDR3 length: 15 amino acids. The ends lost 4 bases at V and 3 bases at J; junction bases unmatched: 5. Per germline, CDR1 MNHEY and CDR2 SVGAGI.

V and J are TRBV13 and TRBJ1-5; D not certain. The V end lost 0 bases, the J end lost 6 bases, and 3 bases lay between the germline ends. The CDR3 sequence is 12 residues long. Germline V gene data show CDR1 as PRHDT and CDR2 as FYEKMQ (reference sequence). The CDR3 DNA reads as TGTGCCAGCAGCTTAGGCGGTCAGCCCCAGCATTTT. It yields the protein CASSLGGQPQHF.

The CDR3 loop is CASSQGSGGTEAFF. CDR3 DNA sequence: TGCGCCAGCAGCCAGGGATCAGGGGGCACTGAAGCTTTCTTT. V is TRBV4-3 and J is TRBJ1-1; 7 positions agree with TRBD1. The CDR3 is 14 amino acids. Germline CDR1 and CDR2: LGHNA and YSLEER. Losses at the gene ends were 3 bases for V and 4 bases for J; bases not matched to a gene: 5.

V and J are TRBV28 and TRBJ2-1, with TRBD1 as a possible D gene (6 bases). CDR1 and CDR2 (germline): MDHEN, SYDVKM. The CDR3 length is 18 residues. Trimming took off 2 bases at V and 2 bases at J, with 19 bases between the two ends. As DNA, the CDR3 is TGTGCCAGCAGTTTAACCGGGACACTCACTCCCCCCTACAATGAGCAGTTCTTC. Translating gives CASSLTGTLTPPYNEQFF.

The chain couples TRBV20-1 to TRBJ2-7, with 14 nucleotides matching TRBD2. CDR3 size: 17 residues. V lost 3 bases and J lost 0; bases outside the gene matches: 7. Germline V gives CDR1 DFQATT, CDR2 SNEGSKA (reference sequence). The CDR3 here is CSASTGTSGGRSYEQYF. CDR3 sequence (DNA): TGCAGTGCTAGTACCGGGACTAGCGGGGGCCGCTCCTACGAGCAGTACTTC.

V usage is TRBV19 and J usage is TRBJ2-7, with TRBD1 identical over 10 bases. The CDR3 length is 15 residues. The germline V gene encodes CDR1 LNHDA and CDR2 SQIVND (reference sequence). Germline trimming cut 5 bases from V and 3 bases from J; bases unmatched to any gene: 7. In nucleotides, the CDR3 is TGTGCCAGTAGTGTAAGCCGGGACAGGGGCTACGAGCAGTACTTC. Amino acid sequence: CASSVSRDRGYEQYF.

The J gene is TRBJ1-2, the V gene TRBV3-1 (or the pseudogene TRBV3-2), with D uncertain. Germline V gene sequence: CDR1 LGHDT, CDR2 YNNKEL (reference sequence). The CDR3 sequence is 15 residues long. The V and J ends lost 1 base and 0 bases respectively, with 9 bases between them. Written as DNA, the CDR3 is TGTGCCAGCAGCCAAGGTCCCCTTTCTAACTATGGCTACACCTTC. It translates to CASSQGPLSNYGYTF.